This TCR beta chain was identified during a study of identical twins. Many counts were recorded for this clonotype. TCRdb called the 5' RACE reads again in MiXCR, with one record for every CDR3 protein. The data contain about 660,000 distinct CDR3 sequences, 8.5% to 9% of them singletons. Trimming cost V 1 base and J 6 bases, with 13 bases left between them. CDR3 length: 15 amino acids. Germline V gives CDR1 SEHNR, CDR2 FQNEAQ (reference sequence). The data also belong to a second study, concerning yellow fever vaccine responses in identical twins.

This chain connects TRBV7-9 to TRBJ2-1; perhaps TRBD2 as D (6 bases). Material for sequencing was PBMCs. This receptor was taken from a woman aged 18 to 35 in good health. The chain's CDR3 is CASSLGREWPNEQFF. The CDR3 bases are TGTGCCAGCAGCTTAGGTCGGGAGTGGCCCAATGAGCAGTTCTTC. Looking up the rest from reference TRBV7-9 and TRBJ2-1 gives the full variable domain: DTGVSQNPRHKITKRGQNVTFRCDPISEHNRLYWYRQTLGQGPEFLTYFQNEAQLEKSRLLSDRFSAERPKGSFSTLEIQRTEQGDSAMYLCASSLGREWPNEQFFGPGTRLTVL.